This entry lists 28 T cell receptor beta chains sequenced from one sample in a study of blood T cell repertoires in COVID-19. Sequencing used immunoSEQ multiplex PCR; TCRdb keeps in-frame clones, though not all of them. The table records around 320,000 clones, nearly 90% of them present only once. Sequencing input: PBMCs or T cells enriched from blood (not recorded which). These TCRs come from a woman in her 50s who had been exposed to COVID-19.

The chain is built from TRBV14 and TRBJ2-3; D is unresolved. CDR3 length: 14 residues. Germline V gene lookup returns CDR1 SGHDN and CDR2 FVKESK. Trimming cost V 1 base and J 1 base, with 6 bases left between them. Written as DNA, the CDR3 is TGTGCCAGCAGCCAAGCAGTGGGCACAGATACGCAGTATTTT. This encodes CASSQAVGTDTQYF.

The V gene is TRBV9, the J gene TRBJ2-6; 9 bases match TRBD1. Trimming cost V 2 bases and J 0 bases; bases outside gene matches: 18. The length of the CDR3 is 22 residues. Germline values: CDR1 SGDLS, CDR2 YYNGEE. As DNA, the CDR3 is TGTGCCAGCAGCGTCCGGGACAGGGTAGAGTCGAGACCAGACTCTGGGGCCAACGTCCTGACTTTC. Amino acid sequence: CASSVRDRVESRPDSGANVLTF.

This chain connects TRBV4-1 to TRBJ2-7, with TRBD1 as a possible D gene (6 bases). Germline V lookup: CDR1 MGHRA, CDR2 YSYEKL. This CDR3 comprises 14 residues. Trimming pared 0 bases from V and 9 bases from J, leaving 15 bases between. The CDR3 coding sequence is TGCGCCAGCAGCCAAGATGGGCAGGGGAGAGGGCAGTACTTC. Translating it yields CASSQDGQGRGQYF.

The chain links TRBV18 to TRBJ1-2; possible D gene TRBD1, 5 bases. The V gene lost 3 bases and the J gene lost 4 bases, with 15 bases spanning the gap. The CDR3 is made up of 15 amino acids. The germline V gene has CDR1 KGHSH and CDR2 LQKENI. The CDR3 loop reads CASSPMGRDGYGYTF. CDR3 DNA: TGTGCCAGCTCACCGATGGGGAGGGACGGCTATGGCTACACCTTC.

The chain couples TRBV2 to TRBJ1-5; maybe TRBD1 (5 bases). The ends were cut back, 2 bases at V and 5 bases at J, with 19 bases in the middle. CDR3 length: 17 residues. Germline CDR1 is SNHLY and CDR2 is FYNNEI. For the CDR3, the DNA is TGTGCCAGCAGTGAACGTTCTCCAGGGTGGTCATATCAGCCCCAGCATTTT. Protein sequence: CASSERSPGWSYQPQHF.

The CDR3 DNA is TGTGCCTGGAGTGAGACAGGGACTGGCTACACCTTC. This sequence encodes CAWSETGTGYTF. This chain links TRBV30 with TRBJ1-2; the match to TRBD1 covers 7 bases. The CDR3 totals 12 residues. Unmatched junction bases numbered 3, after V lost 1 base and J lost 7 bases. Germline V gene data show CDR1 as GTSNPN and CDR2 as SVGIG (reference sequence).

The V call is TRBV28, the J call TRBJ1-1, with D tentatively TRBD1 (5 bases). This CDR3 contains 15 residues. The germline gives CDR1 MDHEN, CDR2 SYDVKM. V lost 5 bases to trimming and J lost 0 bases, with 13 bases between them. CDR3 nucleotides: TGTGCCAGCAGTGCTTCAGGGAAAATGAACACTGAAGCTTTCTTT. Translated, it gives CASSASGKMNTEAFF.

The chain employs TRBV7-9 and TRBJ2-2, with D perhaps matching TRBD1 (6 bases). CDR1 and CDR2 (germline): SEHNR, FQNEAQ (reference sequence). This CDR3 comprises 13 residues. The V and J ends lost 5 bases and 6 bases respectively, with 10 bases between them. In DNA form, the CDR3 reads TGTGCCAGCAGCCTACAGGGTTCCGGGGAGCTGTTTTTT. This sequence encodes CASSLQGSGELFF.

V usage is TRBV19 and J usage is TRBJ2-1, with D maybe TRBD2 (5 bases). Between the trimmed V and J ends, which lost 1 base and 0 bases, there was a span of 13 bases. The CDR3 spans 17 residues. Germline loops: CDR1 LNHDA, CDR2 SQIVND (reference sequence). The CDR3 loop is CASSIVLGVSSYNEQFF. As DNA, the CDR3 is TGTGCCAGTAGTATAGTCTTGGGAGTCAGCTCCTACAATGAGCAGTTCTTC.

The rearrangement uses TRBV3-1 (or the pseudogene TRBV3-2) and TRBJ1-6; weak D call: TRBD1 (6 bases). Germline V gene lookup returns CDR1 LGHDT and CDR2 YNNKEL (reference sequence). CDR3 length equals 15 residues. V lost 5 bases to trimming and J lost 7 bases, with 15 bases between them. Written as DNA, the CDR3 is TGTGCCAGCAGCATACAGGGTACTCGGAATTCACCCCTCCACTTT. This gives the protein CASSIQGTRNSPLHF.

The chain has TRBV4-1 and TRBJ2-6; a possible D gene is TRBD2 (5 bases). CDR1 MGHRA and CDR2 YSYEKL come from the germline V gene. V lost 2 bases to trimming and J lost 3 bases, with 8 bases between them. CDR3 length: 15 amino acids. Here the CDR3 reads CASSQSGVGANVLTF. CDR3 nucleotides: TGCGCCAGCAGCCAATCCGGGGTTGGGGCCAACGTCCTGACTTTC.

The chain uses TRBV7-9 and TRBJ1-4; TRBD1 matches at 12 bases. CDR3 size: 15 residues. After removal of 5 bases from V and 8 bases from J, the junction contained 6 bases not matched to a gene. CDR1 SEHNR and CDR2 FQNEAQ come from the germline V gene (reference sequence). CDR3 sequence reads: CASSPGTGGEEKLFF. CDR3 coding DNA: TGTGCCAGCAGCCCCGGGACAGGGGGCGAGGAAAAACTGTTTTTT.

The chain combines TRBV30 with TRBJ1-2, with D possibly matching TRBD1 (5 bases). Germline values: CDR1 GTSNPN, CDR2 SVGIG (reference sequence). V gave up 0 bases and J gave up 7 bases, with 18 bases separating them. This CDR3 has 15 residues. CDR3 in DNA: TGTGCCTGGAGTGTAACAGGCGTGTCCTCCGGTGGCTACACCTTC. Amino acids: CAWSVTGVSSGGYTF. Supplemented by reference TRBV30 and TRBJ1-2, the full variable domain reads SQTIHQWPATLVQPVGSPLSLECTVEGTSNPNLYWYRQAAGRGLQLLFYSVGIGQISSEVPQNLSASRPQDRQFILSSKKLLLSDSGFYLCAWSVTGVSSGGYTFGSGTRLTVV.

This clone was recorded only once. CDR3 coding DNA: TGTGCTAGTGGTTCGGCTAGCGGGGGAGTCTACAATGAGCAGTTCTTC. Translated: CASGSASGGVYNEQFF. The V call is TRBV12-5, the J call TRBJ2-1; 10 bases are a match to TRBD2. The CDR3 extends over 16 amino acids. CDR1 is LGHNT, CDR2 FRNRAP, per germline. The trim removed 4 bases at V and 3 bases at J, leaving 6 bases unmatched.

The genes are TRBV3-1 (or the pseudogene TRBV3-2) and TRBJ2-7; 9 nucleotides agree with TRBD2. CDR1 is LGHDT and CDR2 is YNNKEL in the germline V gene (reference sequence). With V trimmed by 4 bases and J by 2 bases, 3 bases remained unmatched. This CDR3 is 14 amino acids long. The CDR3 here is CASSRASGAYEQYF. The CDR3 nucleotides read TGTGCCAGCAGCCGAGCTAGCGGGGCCTACGAGCAGTACTTC.

V is TRBV19 and J is TRBJ2-7, with D maybe TRBD2 (5 bases). From germline, CDR1 is LNHDA and CDR2 SQIVND (reference sequence). The length of the CDR3 is 16 residues. Trimming took 6 bases from V and 5 from J, leaving 23 bases between them. The CDR3 nucleotides read TGTGCCAGTAGCCTGAGGTCGGGCCCTCCCGGGGACGAGCAGTACTTC. Protein product: CASSLRSGPPGDEQYF.

The chain employs TRBV30 and TRBJ1-2, with D hard to call. The ends were cut back, 5 bases at V and 3 bases at J, with 4 bases in the middle. CDR1 and CDR2 from the germline V gene are GTSNPN and SVGIG (reference sequence). This CDR3 spans 10 amino acids. CDR3 nucleotide sequence: TGTGCCTGGTTCGACTATGGCTACACCTTC. Translation: CAWFDYGYTF.

The chain joins TRBV5-6 to TRBJ1-5, with 9 bases aligning to TRBD1. Per the germline V gene, CDR1 is SGHDT and CDR2 is YYEEEE. CDR3 length: 15 residues. The V and J ends lost 4 bases and 4 bases, in that order; junction bases with no gene match: 6. CDR3 coding DNA: TGTGCCAGCAGCGAAACCGGGACAGGGAATCAGCCCCAGCATTTT. Amino acids: CASSETGTGNQPQHF. The full variable domain, rest sourced from reference TRBV5-6 and TRBJ1-5, is DAGVTQSPTHLIKTRGQQVTLRCSPKSGHDTVSWYQQALGQGPQFIFQYYEEEERQRGNFPDRFSGHQFPNYSSELNVNALLLGDSALYLCASSETGTGNQPQHFGDGTRLSIL.

V usage is TRBV7-2 and J usage is TRBJ2-5, with D possibly being TRBD2 (6 bases). CDR3 size: 12 residues. Germline lookup yields CDR1 SGHTA and CDR2 FQGNSA. Trimming removed 6 bases at V and 3 bases at J, with 8 bases between. CDR3 region: CASSREKETQYF. Here the CDR3 DNA reads TGTGCCAGCAGTCGGGAGAAAGAGACCCAGTACTTC. Full variable domain (rest looked up from reference TRBV7-2 and TRBJ2-5): GAGVSQSPSNKVTEKGKDVELRCDPISGHTALYWYRQSLGQGLEFLIYFQGNSAPDKSGLPSDRFSAERTGGSVSTLTIQRTQQEDSAVYLCASSREKETQYFGPGTRLLVL.

The table lists this clone with a count of one. The chain recombines TRBV19 with TRBJ1-2; weak D call: TRBD1 (5 bases). V was trimmed by 4 bases and J by 2 bases, leaving 8 bases between them. The CDR3 has 13 amino acids. Germline CDR1 LNHDA, CDR2 SQIVND (reference sequence). The CDR3 is CASSTGVNYGYTF. The CDR3 nucleotides read TGTGCCAGTAGTACGGGGGTGAACTATGGCTACACCTTC.

The table lists this clone with a few counts. This CDR3 is CASSTTDTGELFF. In nucleotides, the CDR3 is TGTGCCAGCTCTACCACTGACACCGGGGAGCTGTTTTTT. The chain combines TRBV18 with TRBJ2-2; D is ambiguous. Trimming pared 6 bases from V and 3 bases from J, leaving 8 bases between. CDR1 KGHSH and CDR2 LQKENI come from the germline V gene. The CDR3 contains 13 residues.

V usage is TRBV2 and J usage is TRBJ2-1; 7 positions agree with TRBD1. The CDR3 contains 13 residues. Germline-derived CDR1 and CDR2 are SNHLY and FYNNEI. V trimming: 11 bases; J trimming: 8 bases; junction bases outside the gene matches: 12. The CDR3 coding sequence is TGTGCCGTCCAAACAGGGGTAGGAGATGAGCAGTTCTTC. Translated, it gives CAVQTGVGDEQFF.

This chain links TRBV6-4 with TRBJ2-3, with D perhaps TRBD1 (6 bases). The CDR3 is 16 residues long. V was cut by 0 bases and J by 3 bases, with 13 bases left in between. The germline V gene encodes CDR1 MRHNA and CDR2 SNTAGT. For the CDR3, the DNA is TGTGCCAGCAGTGACTCAACCGGACAGAAGACAGATACGCAGTATTTT. The encoded protein is CASSDSTGQKTDTQYF.

The gene calls are TRBV9 and TRBJ2-7; TRBD2 might be the D (6 bases). Germline V gene lookup returns CDR1 SGDLS and CDR2 YYNGEE. The CDR3 sequence is 14 residues long. V was cut by 0 bases and J by 6 bases, with 13 bases left in between. CDR3 region: CASSVGLASIEQYF. CDR3 DNA: TGTGCCAGCAGCGTAGGGCTAGCGTCAATCGAGCAGTACTTC.

This chain connects TRBV5-5 to TRBJ1-1; 8 bases map to TRBD1. Germline lookup yields CDR1 SGHKS and CDR2 YYEKEE (reference sequence). CDR3 length: 14 residues. With V trimmed by 2 bases and J by 6 bases, 6 bases remained unmatched. The CDR3 DNA reads as TGTGCCAGCAGCTTCACAGGGGGGGGTGCTGAAGCTTTCTTT. Its protein is CASSFTGGGAEAFF.

The chain couples TRBV27 to TRBJ2-7; 8 nucleotides align to TRBD2. V trimming: 5 bases; J trimming: 0 bases; junction bases outside the gene matches: 6. CDR1 is MNHEY and CDR2 is SMNVEV in the germline V gene (reference sequence). This CDR3 contains 15 residues. Here the CDR3 reads CASSPGLADSYEQYF. The CDR3 region has the DNA TGTGCCAGCAGTCCCGGACTAGCCGACTCCTACGAGCAGTACTTC.

This clone appeared a few times. This sequence joins TRBV10-3 and TRBJ1-5; 7 bases fit TRBD1. The CDR3 loop spans 16 amino acids. The germline gives CDR1 ENHRY, CDR2 SYGVKD. The V gene end was trimmed by 2 bases and the J gene end by 0 bases; junction bases not matched to a gene: 4. The CDR3 DNA reads as TGTGCCATCAGTGAGCGAGGGACAGATAGCAATCAGCCCCAGCATTTT. This sequence encodes CAISERGTDSNQPQHF.

This sequence joins TRBV25-1 and TRBJ1-2; maybe TRBD1 (5 bases). Germline CDR1 reads MGHDK; CDR2 reads SYGVNS. The CDR3 sequence is 14 residues long. Trimming stripped 0 bases from V and 4 bases from J, with 9 bases between. CDR3 in DNA: TGTGCCAGCAGTGAATATGGGGGAGGCTATGGCTACACCTTC. This sequence encodes CASSEYGGGYGYTF.